The clone carrying this T cell receptor beta chain has a count of ten or more. Its antigen remains unidentified. TCRdb used MiXCR to reprocess the RT-PCR reads, holding one entry per CDR3 protein. This repertoire shows about 700,000 distinct CDR3 sequences, over 11% found once; its top ten account for around 7.3%. The length of the CDR3 is 17 residues. The germline V and J ends were trimmed by 6 bases and 0 bases, with 18 bases remaining between them. This entry is derived from a study of response to subunit inactivated influenza vaccine. Study-level findings and limits: New T cells are recruited in small numbers by each seasonal influenza vaccination, according to the authors' suggestion.

Material: PBMCs from blood, obtained around two weeks before vaccination. The clonotype comes from a man in his fifties or sixties who received an inactivated influenza vaccine. V gene TRBV12-3 or TRBV12-4 combines with J gene TRBJ1-3; D uncertain. The CDR3 nucleotides read TGTGCCAGCAGGCCCTATGTCGGACGCATCTCTGGAAACACCATATATTTT. Protein product: CASRPYVGRISGNTIYF.